This TCR beta chain was recovered during a study of graft-versus-host responses after intestinal transplantation. Study outcomes and limitations: Circulating GvH clones peaking coincided with falling HvG clones soon after transplant.

Germline V gene data show CDR1 as MDHEN and CDR2 as SYDVKM. With 4 bases clipped from V and 8 bases from J, the junction kept 8 bases outside the gene matches. This CDR3 is built from 15 residues. Notes on this clone: Its antigen remains unknown.

The protocol was immunoSEQ multiplex PCR, while the TCRdb copy is restricted to in-frame clones and leaves out a portion. The table has 100,000 to 110,000 clones, roughly 87% seen once; the top ten hold more than 0.75%. The V gene is TRBV28, the J gene TRBJ1-4; 9 nucleotides line up with TRBD1. The material was unstimulated CD4+ T cells sorted from spleen or lymph node cells, obtained before transplant. This receptor was obtained from a human donor who was the organ donor for an intestinal transplant. The CDR3, as DNA: TGTGCCAGCAGTTCCGTGGACAGGGGAGGCGAAAAACTGTTTTTT. Its protein product is CASSSVDRGGEKLFF. Combining the CDR3 with reference TRBV28 and TRBJ1-4 gives the whole variable domain DVKVTQSSRYLVKRTGEKVFLECVQDMDHENMFWYRQDPGLGLRLIYFSYDVKMKEKGDIPEGYSVSREKKERFSLILESASTNQTSMYLCASSSVDRGGEKLFFGSGTQLSVL.